This T cell receptor (beta chain) was sequenced in a study of cytomegalovirus exposure and HLA in healthy donors. Germline assignment: CDR1 SGDLS and CDR2 YYNGEE. V lost 4 bases, J lost 1 base, and 11 bases lay in between. The CDR3 covers 14 residues. Use of 60 Vbeta and 13 Jbeta primers characterized the PCR. Profiling relied on immunoSEQ multiplex PCR, and the TCRdb table lists in-frame clones only, not all of them. The table shows about 160,000 clones, with approximately 86% occurring only once. The sequence derives from a woman aged 18-30 years in good health and CMV-seronegative. Sample: PBMCs. The chain joins TRBV9 to TRBJ2-5; D ambiguous. CDR3 bases: TGTGCCAGCAGCAGCTCCCGGTTCCAAGAGACCCAGTACTTC. It is translated as CASSSSRFQETQYF.